This T cell receptor beta chain appears in the sequencing data of a study of blood T cell repertoires in COVID-19. The CDR3 is 16 amino acids. Germline CDR1 reads SGHTS; CDR2 reads YDEGEE. The V end lost 6 bases, the J end lost 0 bases, and 19 bases lay between the germline ends. Produced via immunoSEQ multiplex PCR; TCRdb's table is partial and in-frame only. The sample contains about 140,000 clones, about 85% of which appear only once. Sequencing input: peripheral blood. This sequence joins TRBV5-8 and TRBJ2-7; maybe TRBD2 (6 bases). This TCR was sampled from a human donor with COVID-19, enrolled during active disease. The donor label of this sample is uncertain. CDR3: CASNLGLGRDSYEQYF. Here the CDR3 DNA reads TGTGCCAGCAACCTCGGACTTGGGCGGGACTCCTACGAGCAGTACTTC.